This TCR beta chain was found in a study of response to subunit inactivated influenza vaccine. Study results and limitations: Seasonal influenza vaccination, on each occasion, was suggested by the authors to recruit few new T cells.

TCRdb passed the RT-PCR reads through MiXCR, listing each CDR3 protein once. The sample shows hundreds of thousands of distinct CDR3 sequences, about 10% of them seen only once. J gave up 7 bases and V 0 bases, and 11 bases lay outside the gene matches. Germline V CDR1 and CDR2: MGHRA, YSYEKL. The CDR3 is 16 residues long. This clonotype was picked up a small number of times. The antigen is undetermined. These records were also assigned to another study, of T cells expressing NK-cell markers. This second report adds: Production of TCR beta cDNA relied on 5'RACE template switching with UMIs. In several experiments, sorting was confined to alpha-beta TCR T cells through use of an anti-gamma-delta TCR antibody. Among four donors, these clonotypes also ranked first in the CD3+CD56-NKG2C+ fraction.

Material: PBMCs from blood, obtained on the day of vaccination. The sequence derives from a man aged 45-65 years who received an inactivated influenza vaccine. The genes are TRBV4-1 and TRBJ1-2; 7 bases match TRBD1. The DNA of the CDR3 is TGCGCCAGCAGCCAAGATTGGGTGGACAGGAGGCCTGGCTACACCTTC. This encodes CASSQDWVDRRPGYTF.